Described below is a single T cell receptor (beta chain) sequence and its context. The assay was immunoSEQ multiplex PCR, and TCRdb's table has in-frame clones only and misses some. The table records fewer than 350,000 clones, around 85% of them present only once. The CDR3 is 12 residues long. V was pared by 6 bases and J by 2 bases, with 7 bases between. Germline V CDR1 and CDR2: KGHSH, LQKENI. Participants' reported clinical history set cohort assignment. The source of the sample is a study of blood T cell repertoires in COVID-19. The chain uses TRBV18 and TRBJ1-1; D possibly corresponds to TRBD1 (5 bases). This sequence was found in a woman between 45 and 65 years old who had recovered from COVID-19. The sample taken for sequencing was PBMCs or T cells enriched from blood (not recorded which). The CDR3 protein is CASSGGNTEAFF. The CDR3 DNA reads TGTGCCAGCTCCGGGGGTAACACTGAAGCTTTCTTT. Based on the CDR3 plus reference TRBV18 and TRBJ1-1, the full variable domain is NAGVMQNPRHLVRRRGQEARLRCSPMKGHSHVYWYRQLPEEGLKFMVYLQKENIIDESGMPKERFSAEFPKEGPSILRIQQVVRGDSAAYFCASSGGNTEAFFGQGTRLTVV.